This T cell receptor beta chain comes out of a study of cytomegalovirus exposure and HLA in healthy donors (dated 2017 in TCRdb). Study-level background: An earlier analysis of roughly 610 of the donors reported approximately 300 Gb of sequence data and around 110 million unique TCR beta sequences obtained from 150 million to 200 million T cells. An early release that covered more than 550 HLA-typed donors contained approximately 320 gigabases of sequencing data and around 85 million unique TCR sequences. Among the roughly 400 genotyped donors, 81% belonged to the genetic ancestry cluster associated with self-reported Caucasian donors. The study was designed to test whether signatures of past pathogen exposure could be identified by cataloging public T cell receptors. The T cell repertoires of around 730 subjects were profiled by immunosequencing and related to cytomegalovirus serostatus. Along with the 666-subject first cohort, a separate validation cohort of around 110 different subjects was used. High-throughput TCR immunosequencing, statistical association of individual TCRs with disease status, and machine learning were combined to predict cytomegalovirus infection status. A later analysis re-analyzed previously published TCR beta repertoires from roughly 600 donors and added high-resolution HLA genotyping to study TCR occurrence patterns. The later analysis used no new phenotypic data to find candidate immune exposures, relying instead on TCR beta sequences and their occurrence across donors. An earlier analysis of 587 of the donors applied high-throughput TCR beta sequencing to assess whether each TCR beta V gene segment acted as functional or pseudogenic. Donor age, sex, ethnicity and CMV serostatus were collected together with the repertoire data. In a later genetic analysis, genome-wide SNP genotypes for about 55% of the roughly 670 donors were used, and that subset was treated as a discovery cohort. All discovery cohort repertoires had been generated using a single sequencing platform. HLA typing included class I and class II loci at four-digit resolution. The number of donors typed differed by locus, with about 629-640 for A, B, C, DRB1 and DQB1, more than 500 for DQA1, 606 for DPA1, and some 450 for DPB1. Several DR-DQ haplotypes were treated as single units for association and clustering because of strong linkage in the cohort. On average, roughly 200,000 unique TCR beta nucleotide sequences were sequenced per donor among 398 genotyped donors of the cohort, with roughly 18% of those sequences being non-productive.

Concerning this clone itself: Its antigen is unknown. Base qualities are not provided; no much larger clone lies one nucleotide away.

Trimming leaves V shorter by 5 bases and J shorter by 3 bases, with the junction holding 9 bases beyond the gene matches. The CDR3, cysteine through phenylalanine, is 17 amino acids long. Just the 51-base CDR3 DNA is kept, in frame starting at base 1. The germline V gene (reference sequence) provides CDR1 SGHNT and CDR2 YYREEE. The cohort consisted of hundreds of healthy bone marrow donors. At the time of sampling, all cohort members were nominally healthy, though unrecorded immune exposures were likely present. The donor tested CMV seropositive and was one of the 289 seropositive cohort members. Every donor gave a peripheral blood sample, and the peripheral blood mononuclear cells from that sample were used for TCR beta sequencing. The Qiagen DNeasy Blood Extraction Kit was used to extract genomic DNA from the blood cell samples. General conclusions and limits of the study: Correlated functional status among segregating V segments might reflect linkage disequilibrium, but an unknown experimental factor could not be ruled out. A further reported finding was that TCR beta sequences accurately predicted the HLA-A and HLA-B alleles for most subjects in the first cohort. The cohort was sequenced for TCR beta chains only, and without alpha or paired-chain data the features that could be detected were limited. In an earlier analysis of approximately 590 of the donors, most TCR beta V segments were observed in productive rearrangements about 90% or about 30% of the time, broadly matching IMGT annotations. A later analysis reported that several top co-occurrence clusters appeared linked to parvovirus B19, influenza, CMV and Epstein-Barr virus. The authors suggested that the approach could potentially be generalized to other disease states and immunological phenotypes. A cluster of highly shared sequence variants was judged likely to be a technical artifact of the sequencing pipeline. Across donors, most TCR sequences were observed very rarely, whereas some public TCRs were present in many individuals. Because counts were too low, fewer than 20 rarely observed V segments, including chromosome 9 orphons, were excluded from the earlier analysis of 587 of the donors. Because HLA typing was missing for some donors at each locus, association tests included only the typed subset. In a later genetic analysis, fewer N-insertions in productive TCRs were reported among donors in an Asian-associated ancestry cluster than the roughly 640-donor mean. A later analysis found that TCR association rates varied across HLA loci, with DRB1 alleles showing the most associated TCRs and HLA-C alleles the fewest. The only immune exposure information available for the cohort was CMV serostatus. The presence/absence analyses assumed that sequencing depth was roughly uniform across donors, and that assumption may not be true. Strong co-occurrence of HLA alleles, especially DR and DQ, made assigning TCR associations to individual alleles difficult. In a later analysis, most CMV-associated TCR beta chains were found to appear HLA-restricted, with HLA associations seemingly driven largely by CMV exposure. Three of the identified cytomegalovirus-associated TCR beta chains were confirmed in vitro to be specific for cytomegalovirus antigens. The study listed 164 TCR beta chains as associated with cytomegalovirus. V-gene and J-gene trimming of TCR beta chains was associated with a missense DCLRE1C variant in a later genetic analysis, and the association was replicated in an independent cohort. Some IMGT-functional V segments, including TRBV6-2 and TRBV6-3, could not be distinguished by the 87-base-pair reads and were therefore excluded. In both the original and validation cohorts, the classifier was reported to diagnose cytomegalovirus status with high specificity and sensitivity. In a later analysis, HLA-associated TCR beta chains were found to be more clonally expanded and to have lower generation probabilities than equally common non-associated chains. At a false discovery rate of 0.05, a later analysis linked some 18,000 TCR beta sequences to specific HLA alleles.

The library was prepared using the immunoSEQ multiplex PCR assay. For the multiplex PCR, a mixture combining 60 forward primers for TCR Vbeta segments and 13 reverse primers for TCR Jbeta segments was used. Amplification of the CDR3 region of rearranged TCR beta genes was performed with a multiplex PCR assay on genomic DNA. The Illumina HiSeq System was used to sequence the amplified TCR beta libraries as 87-base-pair reads. The original methods were these. A later analysis tallied tens of millions of unique TCR beta chains across the roughly 610 repertoires, and about 12 million of those chains were shared by two or more donors. Raw reads were error-corrected and collapsed into unique sequences with a nearest-neighbor algorithm that merged closely related sequences to remove PCR and sequencing errors. To assign V, D and J gene segments, CDR3 sequences were aligned to IMGT reference sequences. For a sequence to be retained, a match of at least six nucleotides was required to both a V gene segment and a J gene segment. A rearrangement was called productive if the CDR3 had no stop codons and remained in frame with V and J, and every other rearrangement was called non-productive. Following IMGT convention, CDR3 was defined as the stretch from the second conserved V-encoded cysteine up to the conserved J-encoded phenylalanine. In an earlier analysis of around 640 of the donors, sequences lacking an unambiguous match to a single V gene segment were excluded. An earlier analysis of a few hundred of the donors classified V segments as functional when productive rearrangements were above 56.7% and as segregating when the standard deviation between donors was above 5%. To diagnose cytomegalovirus status from the catalog of TCR beta chain sequences, a statistical classification framework was built. A later analysis assigned V and J genes by comparing TCR nucleotide sequences with IMGT/GENE-DB human TR gene sequences. A later analysis assigned CDR3 sequences and most-parsimonious VDJ recombination scenarios with the TCRdist pipeline. In a later analysis, each TCR beta chain was defined by its CDR3 amino acid sequence together with its V-gene family, and reads lacking a unique V-gene family were excluded. A later analysis removed over 500 highly shared, low-generation-probability nucleotide sequences to deal with suspected cross-contamination and a sequencing artifact. In a later analysis, a clonal expansion index for each public chain was calculated from normalized within-repertoire ranks of inferred template counts. In a later analysis, generation probabilities were computed with a VDJ recombination model fitted to out-of-frame rearrangements, and the resulting probabilities were checked against IGoR. A later analysis scored TCR-TCR, TCR-HLA and TCR-CMV co-occurrence with hypergeometric tests, applying a repertoire-size bias correction to TCR pairs. False discovery rates were estimated in a later analysis by permuting HLA or CMV assignments 20 times. In a later analysis, co-occurring TCRs were grouped using DBSCAN, with TCRdist sequence similarity added in when clustering inside HLA-allele-positive subsets. For co-occurrence clustering, repertoires with fewer than 30,000 or more than 120,000 public chains were excluded, along with about five repertoires with anomalous nucleotide sharing. TCRdb stores this immuneACCESS table with in-frame sequences only. Part of the clones is absent; in the studies checked, under half of the shortfall reflects unresolved V genes, and no reason is known for the rest. V and J calls and clone size are those listed in that table; D and trimming were worked out from the DNA. For this sample there are under 170,000 clones; roughly 78% appear just once. Together, the top ten hold about 6.7% of the sample.

The sequencing sample was made of PBMCs. The V and J segments used are TRBV5-4 and TRBJ2-5; 14 central bases correspond to TRBD2. The TCR sequence derives from a man aged 50 to 60 in good health and CMV-seropositive. DNA sequence: TGTGCCAGCAGTTCCGGGACTAGCGGGAGCGGAGAAGAGACCCAGTACTTC. Translated, this gives CASSSGTSGSGEETQYF. When the CDR3 is completed using the reference TRBV5-4 and TRBJ2-5 genes on either side, the full variable domain is ETGVTQSPTHLIKTRGQQVTLRCSSQSGHNTVSWYQQALGQGPQFIFQYYREEENGRGNFPPRFSGLQFPNYSSELNVNALELDDSALYLCASSSGTSGSGEETQYFGPGTRLLVL.